These 11 T cell receptor beta chains came from one sample sequenced in a study of blood T cell repertoires in COVID-19. This table comes from immunoSEQ multiplex PCR, and its TCRdb copy is limited to in-frame clones, with some not included. The sample carries 160,000 or so clones, 88% recorded once. The sequenced sample was PBMCs or T cells enriched from blood (not recorded which). Receptors were obtained from a woman aged 45-65 years who had recovered from COVID-19.

In this sample, this clone turned up once. CDR3 nucleotide sequence: TGTGCCAGCAGCTTGAAAGACAGGGACCTCTATGGCTACACCTTC. It codes for CASSLKDRDLYGYTF. The chain is built from TRBV5-4 and TRBJ1-2, with 7 positions matching TRBD1. CDR1 is SGHNT, CDR2 YYREEE, per germline (reference sequence). The junction had 7 bases not matched to a gene; V was cut back by 1 base and J by 4 bases. The CDR3 has 15 amino acids. Full variable domain (outside the CDR3, taken from reference TRBV5-4 and TRBJ1-2): ETGVTQSPTHLIKTRGQQVTLRCSSQSGHNTVSWYQQALGQGPQFIFQYYREEENGRGNFPPRFSGLQFPNYSSELNVNALELDDSALYLCASSLKDRDLYGYTFGSGTRLTVV.

The chain has TRBV5-1 and TRBJ1-4; 8 bases fit TRBD1. The CDR3 length is 15 residues. Germline V gene lookup returns CDR1 SGHRS and CDR2 YFSETQ. Trimming at V came to 4 bases and at J to 3 bases, leaving 5 bases not matched to a gene. Written as DNA, the CDR3 is TGCGCCAGCAGCAAAGGACAGGGCGCTAATGAAAAACTGTTTTTT. Protein sequence: CASSKGQGANEKLFF.

The gene calls are TRBV18 and TRBJ1-3; the match to TRBD1 covers 7 bases. The junction had 4 bases not matched to a gene; V was cut back by 2 bases and J by 0 bases. The CDR3 spans 16 residues. Germline values: CDR1 KGHSH, CDR2 LQKENI. CDR3 DNA: TGTGCCAGCTCACCAGCGGGACAGTACTCTGGAAACACCATATATTTT. The encoded protein is CASSPAGQYSGNTIYF.

The chain is built from TRBV19 and TRBJ2-1, with D uncertain. Germline assignment: CDR1 LNHDA and CDR2 SQIVND (reference sequence). Trimming left V 3 bases short and J 5 bases short, with 14 bases between. This CDR3 has 15 residues. Here the CDR3 reads CASSIPQVRHNEQFF. Here the CDR3 DNA reads TGTGCCAGTAGTATCCCGCAGGTACGGCACAATGAGCAGTTCTTC.

V is TRBV3-1 (or the pseudogene TRBV3-2) and J is TRBJ1-2, with D tentatively TRBD1 (6 bases). Germline CDR1 is LGHDT and CDR2 is YNNKEL (reference sequence). The CDR3 consists of 13 residues. V was trimmed by 5 bases and J by 0 bases, leaving 7 bases between them. CDR3 sequence (DNA): TGTGCCAGCAGCAGGACAGCTAACTATGGCTACACCTTC. Translated, it gives CASSRTANYGYTF.

The V gene is TRBV6-6, the J gene TRBJ1-3; TRBD1 matches 10 bases. This CDR3 region has 16 residues. The germline CDR1 and CDR2 sequences are MNHNY and SVGAGI (reference sequence). After removal of 3 bases from V and 2 bases from J, the junction contained 4 bases not matched to a gene. The CDR3 region is CASSYRTGGTGNTIYF. CDR3 coding DNA: TGTGCCAGCAGTTATAGGACAGGGGGGACTGGAAACACCATATATTTT.

J is TRBJ1-2 and V is TRBV29-1; D call uncertain. Germline lookup yields CDR1 SQVTM and CDR2 ANQGSEA. With 0 bases removed from V and 4 bases from J, the gap between germline ends came to 15 bases. CDR3 length equals 15 residues. CDR3 in amino acids: CSVEDPLFRGYGYTF. In DNA form, the CDR3 reads TGCAGCGTTGAAGACCCCCTGTTCCGGGGCTATGGCTACACCTTC. Using reference TRBV29-1 and TRBJ1-2 for the parts outside the CDR3, the full variable domain is SAVISQKPSRDICQRGTSLTIQCQVDSQVTMMFWYRQQPGQSLTLIATANQGSEATYESGFVIDKFPISRPNLTFSTLTVSNMSPEDSSIYLCSVEDPLFRGYGYTFGSGTRLTVV.

V gene TRBV15 combines with J gene TRBJ1-1; D gene ambiguous. The CDR3 spans 14 residues. Germline CDR1 and CDR2: LNHNV and YYDKDF (reference sequence). V lost 4 bases and J 6 bases, leaving 15 bases between the germline ends. The DNA for the CDR3 is TGTGCCACCAGCACCGTGAACTCTGCCTCTGAAGCTTTCTTT. This gives the protein CATSTVNSASEAFF.

The rearrangement uses TRBV6-1 and TRBJ1-2; the match to TRBD1 covers 7 bases. Trimming at V came to 2 bases and at J to 2 bases, leaving 5 bases not matched to a gene. This CDR3 has 15 amino acids. Germline values: CDR1 MNHNS, CDR2 SASEGT. Here the CDR3 reads CASSERQGLNYGYTF. CDR3 coding DNA: TGTGCCAGCAGTGAAAGACAGGGATTGAACTATGGCTACACCTTC.

The chain is built from TRBV4-2 and TRBJ1-1, with D uncertain. CDR3 length: 17 residues. Germline V gives CDR1 LGHNA, CDR2 YNFKEQ. V shed 3 bases and J shed 0 bases, with 17 bases lying between them. CDR3: CASSQLSARALNTEAFF. The DNA for the CDR3 is TGTGCCAGCAGCCAGCTCTCGGCGCGGGCCTTGAACACTGAAGCTTTCTTT.

The chain carries TRBV5-1 and TRBJ1-1, with 8 bases lining up with TRBD1. The trim removed 0 bases at V and 8 bases at J, leaving 0 bases unmatched. The length of the CDR3 is 12 residues. Germline V gives CDR1 SGHRS, CDR2 YFSETQ. In nucleotides, the CDR3 is TGCGCCAGCAGCTTGGACAGGGGGGAAGCTTTCTTT. This codes for CASSLDRGEAFF.